Below are 23 T cell receptor beta chains sequenced from a single sample in a study of cytomegalovirus exposure and HLA in healthy donors. Some clones are missing from TCRdb's copy, which holds only in-frame ones; the method was immunoSEQ multiplex PCR. There are 120,000 or so clones in the sample; 80% to 90% occur only once, and about 2.1% lies in the top ten. Material for sequencing was PBMCs. All receptors come from a young woman in good health and CMV-seronegative.

J is TRBJ2-7 and V is TRBV6-6; D is unclear. The CDR3 is 14 residues long. V gave up 2 bases and J gave up 5 bases, with 13 bases separating them. Germline values: CDR1 MNHNY, CDR2 SVGAGI (reference sequence). CDR3 loop: CASSYEVFPDEQYF. In nucleotides, the CDR3 is TGTGCCAGCAGTTACGAGGTATTCCCCGACGAGCAGTACTTC.

This clone was found a few times. The rearrangement links TRBV7-9 to TRBJ2-1; 8 nucleotides line up with TRBD2. V lost 5 bases, J lost 4 bases, and 4 bases stayed unmatched. Germline CDR1 SEHNR, CDR2 FQNEAQ (reference sequence). CDR3 length equals 14 residues. The CDR3 protein is CASSTGTSYNEQFF. The CDR3 DNA is TGTGCCAGCAGCACCGGGACTAGTTACAATGAGCAGTTCTTC.

This chain connects TRBV11-2 to TRBJ2-3, with TRBD2 identical over 12 bases. Germline V CDR1 and CDR2: SGHAT, FQNNGV. Trimming removed 5 bases from V and 9 bases from J; junction bases left unmatched: 3. The CDR3 consists of 13 residues. CDR3 residues: CASSPGTSGTQYF. The CDR3 DNA sequence: TGTGCCAGCAGCCCCGGGACTAGCGGGACGCAGTATTTT.

The V gene is TRBV19, the J gene TRBJ1-1, with D possibly matching TRBD1 (6 bases). The germline V and J ends were trimmed by 1 base and 1 base, with 7 bases remaining between them. From germline, CDR1 is LNHDA and CDR2 SQIVND (reference sequence). The CDR3 consists of 14 residues. The CDR3 bases are TGTGCCAGTAGTATAGGGACAGCGAACACTGAAGCTTTCTTT. It codes for CASSIGTANTEAFF.

The rearrangement links TRBV27 to TRBJ2-7; TRBD1 matches 9 bases. The germline V gene has CDR1 MNHEY and CDR2 SMNVEV (reference sequence). The junction had 9 bases not matched to a gene; V was cut back by 7 bases and J by 2 bases. The CDR3 is 15 amino acids. The CDR3 nucleotides read TGTGCCAGCAAGCTTTGGGGACAGGGACCCTACGAGCAGTACTTC. Its protein is CASKLWGQGPYEQYF.

This rearrangement joins TRBV5-1 to TRBJ1-6, with 7 bases matching TRBD1. V lost 7 bases to trimming and J lost 6 bases; unmatched junction nucleotides: 4. Germline CDR1 is SGHRS and CDR2 is YFSETQ. The length of the CDR3 is 13 residues. CDR3 sequence: CASGTAINSPLHF. Here the CDR3 DNA reads TGCGCCAGCGGGACAGCCATTAATTCACCCCTCCACTTT.

The chain recombines TRBV11-2 with TRBJ2-2; D is unresolved. The CDR3 covers 14 residues. Germline CDR1 reads SGHAT; CDR2 reads FQNNGV. The V gene lost 5 bases and the J gene lost 4 bases, with 11 bases spanning the gap. CDR3 coding DNA: TGTGCCAGCAGCGGCGGTTTTGGCACCGGGGAGCTGTTTTTT. This sequence encodes CASSGGFGTGELFF.

This chain links TRBV19 with TRBJ1-4; TRBD1 aligns across 8 bases. Trimming at V came to 4 bases and at J to 8 bases, leaving 6 bases not matched to a gene. The CDR3 runs 14 residues. Germline V gene sequence: CDR1 LNHDA, CDR2 SQIVND (reference sequence). CDR3 region: CASSRTGLGEKLFF. The CDR3 coding sequence is TGTGCCAGTAGTAGGACAGGGTTGGGAGAAAAACTGTTTTTT.

The chain recombines TRBV5-1 with TRBJ1-6, with 9 bases fitting TRBD1. Unmatched junction bases numbered 9, after V lost 4 bases and J lost 7 bases. Germline-derived CDR1 and CDR2 are SGHRS and YFSETQ. This CDR3 has 16 amino acids. The CDR3 reads CASSQRDRVVNSPLHF. The CDR3 coding sequence is TGCGCCAGCAGCCAACGGGACAGGGTAGTAAATTCACCCCTCCACTTT. Full variable domain (missing parts from reference TRBV5-1 and TRBJ1-6): KAGVTQTPRYLIKTRGQQVTLSCSPISGHRSVSWYQQTPGQGLQFLFEYFSETQRNKGNFPGRFSGRQFSNSRSEMNVSTLELGDSALYLCASSQRDRVVNSPLHFGNGTRLTVT.

This chain connects TRBV9 to TRBJ1-5, with unresolved D. Germline CDR1 SGDLS, CDR2 YYNGEE. The CDR3 loop spans 14 amino acids. Between the trimmed V and J ends, which lost 4 bases and 6 bases, there was a span of 14 bases. The CDR3 sequence: CASSSDLGSQPQHF. In DNA form, the CDR3 reads TGTGCCAGCAGCTCCGACCTGGGGAGTCAGCCCCAGCATTTT.

V is TRBV28 and J is TRBJ2-7; TRBD1 agrees at 9 bases. Germline V CDR1 and CDR2: MDHEN, SYDVKM. V gave up 7 bases and J gave up 2 bases; unmatched junction bases: 6. The CDR3 spans 14 residues. DNA for the CDR3: TGTGCCAGCAAAGCTACAGGGGGCCCCTACGAGCAGTACTTC. Its translation is CASKATGGPYEQYF.

The genes are TRBV5-5 and TRBJ2-5; the D is unclear. The germline CDR1 and CDR2 sequences are SGHKS and YYEKEE (reference sequence). The germline V and J ends were trimmed by 0 bases and 4 bases, with 10 bases remaining between them. This CDR3 is built from 14 residues. The CDR3 spells CASSLDPGGETQYF. CDR3 nucleotides: TGTGCCAGCAGCTTGGATCCCGGTGGAGAGACCCAGTACTTC.

This clone was seen once. The V and J genes are TRBV5-1 and TRBJ2-1; a weak D match, TRBD2 (5 bases). From germline, CDR1 is SGHRS and CDR2 YFSETQ. There are 15 residues in the CDR3. V shed 0 bases and J shed 2 bases, with 9 bases lying between them. CDR3 DNA: TGCGCCAGCAGCTTGGGTGGGGAGACCTACAATGAGCAGTTCTTC. Its protein product is CASSLGGETYNEQFF.

This clone was found once. The V call is TRBV2, the J call TRBJ1-1, with TRBD1 matching 9 bases. Germline values: CDR1 SNHLY, CDR2 FYNNEI. The CDR3 loop spans 13 amino acids. V trimming: 6 bases; J trimming: 11 bases; junction bases outside the gene matches: 10. The CDR3 sequence is CASSKGQGHYAFF. CDR3 DNA sequence: TGTGCCAGCAGCAAGGGACAGGGTCATTATGCTTTCTTT.

The chain joins TRBV10-2 to TRBJ1-1; 8 nucleotides align to TRBD1. Germline V lookup: CDR1 WSHSY, CDR2 SAAADI. This CDR3 is 14 amino acids long. V gave up 6 bases and J gave up 0 bases; unmatched junction bases: 3. The CDR3 reads CASSRTGLNTEAFF. Here the CDR3 DNA reads TGCGCCAGCAGCCGGACAGGGCTGAACACTGAAGCTTTCTTT.

This chain uses TRBV5-1 with TRBJ2-7; TRBD1 is a possible D gene (6 bases). Germline values: CDR1 SGHRS, CDR2 YFSETQ. The ends were cut back, 4 bases at V and 0 bases at J, with 8 bases in the middle. The CDR3 is 13 residues long. The CDR3 region is CASSRDISYEQYF. In nucleotides, the CDR3 is TGCGCCAGCAGCCGGGACATCTCCTACGAGCAGTACTTC.

The V call is TRBV12-5, the J call TRBJ2-3; D might be TRBD1 (7 bases). This CDR3 comprises 17 residues. Germline V gene sequence: CDR1 LGHNT, CDR2 FRNRAP. The V gene lost 0 bases and the J gene lost 6 bases, with 19 bases spanning the gap. CDR3 in DNA: TGTGCTAGTGGTTTGGTAATAGACAGGGACTCCCCCGATACGCAGTATTTT. Amino acids: CASGLVIDRDSPDTQYF. Together with reference TRBV12-5 and TRBJ2-3, the CDR3 gives the full variable domain: DARVTQTPRHKVTEMGQEVTMRCQPILGHNTVFWYRQTMMQGLELLAYFRNRAPLDDSGMPKDRFSAEMPDATLATLKIQPSEPRDSAVYFCASGLVIDRDSPDTQYFGPGTRLTVL.

This chain links TRBV27 with TRBJ2-7, with 9 bases fitting TRBD1. Germline CDR1 MNHEY, CDR2 SMNVEV (reference sequence). V lost 6 bases and J lost 8; bases outside the gene matches: 17. The CDR3 runs 16 residues. The CDR3 region has the DNA TGTGCCAGCAGCGCTGGTGCCGGGACAGGGTACGAGCAGCAGTACTTC. Translated: CASSAGAGTGYEQQYF.

The chain joins TRBV13 to TRBJ2-1, with 8 positions matching TRBD2. The length of the CDR3 is 15 residues. The germline gives CDR1 PRHDT, CDR2 FYEKMQ (reference sequence). V was pared by 2 bases and J by 5 bases, with 5 bases of the junction left unmatched. CDR3 region: CASSLFQRGNNEQFF. Written as DNA, the CDR3 is TGTGCCAGCAGCTTATTCCAGCGGGGGAACAATGAGCAGTTCTTC.

This clone was recorded only once. This chain uses TRBV15 with TRBJ1-1; 8 nucleotides match TRBD1. The CDR3 extends over 16 amino acids. After removal of 3 bases from V and 0 bases from J, the junction contained 6 bases not matched to a gene. Looked up from germline, CDR1 is LNHNV and CDR2 is YYDKDF (reference sequence). DNA for the CDR3: TGTGCCACCAGCAGGGACAGGGCCCTCATGAACACTGAAGCTTTCTTT. This encodes CATSRDRALMNTEAFF.

Of note for this clone: At one boundary the junction diverges from the germline segment, which might be a read error. V is TRBV7-7 and J is TRBJ2-1; D is ambiguous. This CDR3 is 15 amino acids long. In germline, CDR1 is SSHAT, CDR2 FNYEAQ (reference sequence). DNA of the CDR3: TGTGCTAGCAGCTCTTCGGGTGTAAGTTCGGGTGAGCAGTTCTTC. This sequence encodes CASSSSGVSSGEQFF. The variable domain in full, with the rest retrieved from reference TRBV7-7 and TRBJ2-1, is GAGVSQSPRYKVTKRGQDVTLRCDPISSHATLYWYQQALGQGPEFLTYFNYEAQPDKSGLPSDRFSAERPEGSISTLTIQRTEQRDSAMYRCASSSSGVSSGEQFFGPGTRLTVL.

This clone was detected a few times. The chain couples TRBV2 to TRBJ1-6, with a tentative D call TRBD1 (5 bases). The CDR3 sequence is 18 residues long. Deletions cut 4 bases from V and 6 bases from J, with 22 bases between. CDR1 is SNHLY, CDR2 FYNNEI, per germline. CDR3 bases: TGTGCCAGCAGTGTTGTCAAGGTGACAGAGATTTCTAATTCACCCCTCCACTTT. Translating gives CASSVVKVTEISNSPLHF.

This chain connects TRBV28 to TRBJ2-7, with D hard to call. CDR3 size: 14 residues. Trimming removed 3 bases at V and 0 bases at J, with 9 bases between. Germline V gene lookup returns CDR1 MDHEN and CDR2 SYDVKM. CDR3 DNA sequence: TGTGCCAGCAGTTTTTCACTCCCCTCCTACGAGCAGTACTTC. This sequence encodes CASSFSLPSYEQYF.